These 7 T cell receptor beta chains came from one sample sequenced in a study of T cell responses to AZD1222 COVID-19 vaccine. The protocol was immunoSEQ multiplex PCR, while the TCRdb copy is restricted to in-frame clones and leaves out a portion. The sample holds around 150,000 clones, 90% seen once. The material was peripheral blood, obtained on day 0 of AZD1222 vaccination. Receptors originate from an adult in good health.

This clone appeared a few times. The chain couples TRBV19 to TRBJ1-2, with D perhaps TRBD1 (5 bases). V lost 0 bases, J lost 4 bases, and 18 bases lay in between. Germline loops: CDR1 LNHDA, CDR2 SQIVND (reference sequence). This CDR3 contains 17 residues. The CDR3 DNA follows: TGTGCCAGTAGTATAGATCTATTAGGGGCGAACTTCTATGGCTACACCTTC. Its protein product is CASSIDLLGANFYGYTF.

The CDR3 spells CATTRGWNEKLFF. CDR3 DNA: TGTGCCACCACCCGCGGGTGGAATGAAAAACTGTTTTTT. The chain couples TRBV13 to TRBJ1-4; D is unclear. The ends were cut back, 10 bases at V and 5 bases at J, with 14 bases in the middle. The CDR3 is 13 amino acids. Per germline, CDR1 PRHDT and CDR2 FYEKMQ (reference sequence).

The chain carries TRBV9 and TRBJ1-4; unclear D gene. Trimming took 4 bases from V and 8 from J, leaving 18 bases between them. Germline-derived CDR1 and CDR2 are SGDLS and YYNGEE. The CDR3 covers 15 residues. The chain's CDR3 is CASSSTPADWEKLFF. Here the CDR3 DNA reads TGTGCCAGCAGCTCCACCCCGGCAGATTGGGAAAAACTGTTTTTT. Supplemented by reference TRBV9 and TRBJ1-4, the full variable domain reads DSGVTQTPKHLITATGQRVTLRCSPRSGDLSVYWYQQSLDQGLQFLIQYYNGEERAKGNILERFSAQQFPDLHSELNLSSLELGDSALYFCASSSTPADWEKLFFGSGTQLSVL.

The chain recombines TRBV24-1 with TRBJ2-7; either TRBD1 or TRBD2 may fit D (5 bases each). V lost 0 bases and J 2 bases, leaving 13 bases between the germline ends. The length of the CDR3 is 16 residues. CDR1 and CDR2 (germline): KGHDR, SFDVKD. The CDR3: CATSDLNLRDPYEQYF. The CDR3 DNA reads TGTGCCACCAGTGATTTGAATTTGAGGGACCCCTACGAGCAGTACTTC.

The CDR3 reads CAWSLTTGIQPQHF. CDR3 coding DNA: TGTGCCTGGAGTTTGACGACAGGGATTCAGCCCCAGCATTTT. The genes are TRBV30 and TRBJ1-5, with 7 bases matching TRBD1. The CDR3 has 14 residues. The junction had 7 bases not matched to a gene; V was cut back by 2 bases and J by 6 bases. Germline CDR1 reads GTSNPN; CDR2 reads SVGIG (reference sequence).

This clone has a handful of counts. This chain joins TRBV27 and TRBJ1-2, with 9 bases lining up with TRBD1. Trimming cost V 6 bases and J 8 bases; bases outside gene matches: 10. The CDR3 contains 14 residues. Germline lookup yields CDR1 MNHEY and CDR2 SMNVEV (reference sequence). This CDR3 is CASRRQQGAEGYTF. CDR3 nucleotide sequence: TGTGCCAGCAGACGTCAACAGGGGGCGGAAGGCTACACCTTC.

The rearrangement links TRBV28 to TRBJ1-3; D unclear. Trimming shortened V by 3 bases and J by 0 bases, and 15 bases separated the two germline ends. The CDR3 covers 17 residues. Per germline, CDR1 MDHEN and CDR2 SYDVKM. The CDR3, as DNA: TGTGCCAGCAGTTTTCCCTTACACCTAAACTCTGGAAACACCATATATTTT. Translated: CASSFPLHLNSGNTIYF.